The sequence of this T cell receptor beta chain was determined in a study of monozygotic twins with inflammatory bowel disease. Whole-study findings and limits: Cells of different T cell subtypes could not be told apart.

TCRdb re-called the 5' RACE reads and shows each CDR3 protein once, DNA omitted. The repertoire shows approximately 400,000 distinct CDR3 sequences; the top ten hold 2% to 2.5%. The CDR3 is made up of 12 amino acids. Germline V CDR1 and CDR2: SGHRS, YFSETQ. Regarding this clonotype: Its antigen remains unidentified.

The chain uses TRBV5-1 and TRBJ2-3. Sequenced input: blood. This TCR was sampled from a human donor with ulcerative colitis or Crohn's disease, or a healthy co-twin of an affected twin (not recorded which). The CDR3 loop is CASRAVTDTQYF.